This T cell receptor (beta chain) was recovered during a study of OX40 agonist ivuxolimab in advanced cancers. As for the study in general: The group had a mean age of about 65 years, ranged from roughly 20 to 80, and was around 86% male.

From germline, CDR1 is LNHDA and CDR2 SQIVND (reference sequence). The CDR3 has 14 residues. V was cut by 5 bases and J by 5 bases, with 12 bases left in between. The study, taken as a whole, reports: A proportion of nonresponders additionally exhibited low normalized T-cell clonal expansion. CD8+ T cells were the subset that, on average, had more expanded clones than CD4+.

To note about this clone: The antigen is unknown.

The method was immunoSEQ multiplex PCR; TCRdb's version includes in-frame clones alone and lacks a portion of them. The sample includes 50,000 to 75,000 clones, 65% to 85% of them seen just once. This sequence was found in an adult with an advanced solid tumor such as melanoma, head and neck, liver or kidney cancer. The chain links TRBV19 to TRBJ2-2; the D gene is possibly TRBD1 (5 bases). The sequenced sample was CD4+ or CD8+ T cells sorted from blood, obtained in a trial of the OX40 agonist ivuxolimab. CDR3 in DNA: TGTGCCAGTAGTCAGCTGCAGGGTACCGGGGAGCTGTTTTTT. Translating it yields CASSQLQGTGELFF.